This T cell receptor (beta chain) comes out of a study of persistence of HIV-infected CD4 T cells. Sequencing used immunoSEQ version 4 in survey mode. Sequencing was performed with immunoSEQ multiplex PCR; in TCRdb, only in-frame clones are kept and a portion is missing. The sample contains roughly 28,000 clones, 78% of which appear only once. Regarding this clone: As yet, its antigen is unknown.

Findings and limits, study-wide: CMV- and Gag-responding cells had lower TCRbeta richness than CD3/CD28-responding cells.

Germline V gives CDR1 SGHRS, CDR2 YFSETQ. CDR3 length: 12 amino acids. Trimming cost V 1 base and J 11 bases, with 12 bases left between them. Stimulation used approximately 9.1 ug/mL lysate from CMV-infected fibroblasts. CD40L-negative CD69-negative CD45RO-high memory CD4+ T cells were sorted as populations depleted of antigen-responding cells. The material sequenced was CD4+ T cells sorted from PBMCs after roughly 18-hour stimulation, taken from a patient who received antiretroviral therapy. The TCR sequence derives from an adult woman with HIV who was CMV-seropositive. The rearrangement joins TRBV5-1 to TRBJ1-1, with D maybe TRBD1 (6 bases). CDR3 amino acids: CASSLTQGIAFF. The CDR3 nucleotides are TGCGCCAGCAGCTTGACACAGGGTATCGCTTTCTTT. The full variable domain, its missing parts supplied by reference TRBV5-1 and TRBJ1-1, is KAGVTQTPRYLIKTRGQQVTLSCSPISGHRSVSWYQQTPGQGLQFLFEYFSETQRNKGNFPGRFSGRQFSNSRSEMNVSTLELGDSALYLCASSLTQGIAFFGQGTRLTVV.